This TCR beta chain was observed in a study of T cell repertoires in cytomegalovirus infection. CDR3 length: 13 amino acids. Germline assignment: CDR1 DFQATT and CDR2 SNEGSKA (reference sequence). Unmatched junction bases numbered 5, after V lost 0 bases and J lost 6 bases. Turning to this clonotype: Antigen specificity is unknown.

TCRdb reprocessed the reads via MiXCR and lists one record per CDR3 protein. The sample shows nearly 700,000 distinct CDR3 sequences, around 30% of them seen only once. The sequencing here drew on cultured PBMCs, taken from culture after CMV antigen stimulation. The chain carries TRBV20-1 and TRBJ2-7, with 7 nucleotides matching TRBD2. This TCR was recovered from a human donor in good health (CMV status not recorded). Some clones in this sample may be carry-over from other donors' samples. CDR3 residues: CSARDIGGSEQYF. Here the CDR3 DNA reads TGCAGTGCTAGAGACATTGGCGGGAGCGAGCAGTACTTC.